This record covers a single T cell receptor beta chain. What antigen it recognizes has not been identified. It has no much larger one-base neighbor in the sample; base qualities were not kept. The germline V gene encodes CDR1 SQVTM and CDR2 ANQGSEA. Unmatched junction bases come to 15, with V trimmed by 7 bases and J by 8 bases. Spanning cysteine to phenylalanine, the CDR3 consists of 17 amino acids. Only the CDR3 part of the read is kept: 51 bases, read in frame from the first base. Sequencing instrument: Illumina HiSeq 2500. TCR beta libraries were prepared by quantitative 5'-RACE with molecular barcodes. Regarding the original processing steps: To identify disease-linked TCR variants, a new computational method was used, one built on a probabilistic model of VDJ rearrangement. Using fastp trimming at Q25 and MiXCR clonotype assembly, TCRdb reanalyzed the public sequencing data and kept in-frame beta chains. Every entry covers one CDR3 protein and lists the most common genes and DNA from its rows. These V and J calls derive from TCRdb rather than the authors' analysis. This sample has approximately 400,000 distinct CDR3 sequences in its table, and roughly 27% of those were observed once. The ten largest clones represent 0.85% to 1% of the sample.

These data are taken from a study of CD8 T cells in ankylosing spondylitis (dated by TCRdb to 2017 to 2019). In terms of the full investigation: The study profiled T cell receptor beta repertoires in healthy donors and ankylosing spondylitis patients to find disease-linked TCR variants. The whole study cohort included 85 to 120 healthy donors and some 27 ankylosing spondylitis patients. Samples of peripheral blood were taken, and for ankylosing spondylitis patients, synovial fluid was collected as well.

Here is what the overall study found, with its caveats: The disease-linked clones were reported to be significantly enriched in matched synovial fluid samples from ankylosing spondylitis patients. Some motif variants were previously reported in synovial fluid and blood of reactive arthritis patients, suggesting common disease-initiation mechanisms. A TCR beta motif of fewer than 10 highly homologous amino acid variants appeared characteristic of blood from ankylosing spondylitis patients. The disease-linked clones had a CD8+ phenotype and were found at relatively low frequencies in peripheral blood.

The V gene is TRBV29-1 and the J gene is TRBJ2-2; 14 nucleotides in the junction match TRBD2. Sequences were obtained from blood, either unsorted or a sorted T cell fraction (not recorded which). This TCR was sampled from a male donor with ankylosing spondylitis. In nucleotide form, the sequence is TGCAGCGGTTTGGGACTAGCGGGGGCAATTGATCGAGGGGAGCTGTTTTTT. Translation gives CSGLGLAGAIDRGELFF.